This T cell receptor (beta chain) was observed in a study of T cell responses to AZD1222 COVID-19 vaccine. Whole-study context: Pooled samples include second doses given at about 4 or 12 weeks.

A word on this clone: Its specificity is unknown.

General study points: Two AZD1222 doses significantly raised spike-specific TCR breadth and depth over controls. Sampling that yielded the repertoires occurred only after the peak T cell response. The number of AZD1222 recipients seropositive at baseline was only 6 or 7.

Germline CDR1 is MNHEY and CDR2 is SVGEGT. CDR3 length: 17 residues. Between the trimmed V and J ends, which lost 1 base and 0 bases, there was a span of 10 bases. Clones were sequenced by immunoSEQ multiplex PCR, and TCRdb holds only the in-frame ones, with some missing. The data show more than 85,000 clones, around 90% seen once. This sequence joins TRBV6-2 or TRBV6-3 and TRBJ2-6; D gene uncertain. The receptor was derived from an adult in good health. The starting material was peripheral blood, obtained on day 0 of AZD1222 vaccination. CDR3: CASSYFGSSSGANVLTF. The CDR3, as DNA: TGTGCCAGCAGTTACTTTGGCAGCAGCTCTGGGGCCAACGTCCTGACTTTC.